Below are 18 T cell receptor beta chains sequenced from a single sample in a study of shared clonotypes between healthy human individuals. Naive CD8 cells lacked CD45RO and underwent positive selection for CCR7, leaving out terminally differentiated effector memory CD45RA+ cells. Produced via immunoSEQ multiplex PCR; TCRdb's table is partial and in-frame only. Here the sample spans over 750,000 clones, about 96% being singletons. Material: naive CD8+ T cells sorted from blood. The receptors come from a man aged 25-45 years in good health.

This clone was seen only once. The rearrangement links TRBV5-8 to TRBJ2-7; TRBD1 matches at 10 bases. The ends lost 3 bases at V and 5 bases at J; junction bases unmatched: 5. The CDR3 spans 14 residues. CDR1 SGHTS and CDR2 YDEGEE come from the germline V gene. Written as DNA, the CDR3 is TGTGCCAGCAGCTGGGGGACAGGGGATGACGAGCAGTACTTC. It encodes CASSWGTGDDEQYF.

This CDR3 is CAWSVLGLRWYEQYF. CDR3 nucleotides: TGTGCCTGGAGTGTACTGGGGCTCCGGTGGTACGAGCAGTACTTC. This rearrangement joins TRBV30 to TRBJ2-7, with D perhaps TRBD1 (5 bases). From germline, CDR1 is GTSNPN and CDR2 SVGIG (reference sequence). V lost 0 bases and J lost 4, with 16 bases in between. The CDR3 totals 15 residues.

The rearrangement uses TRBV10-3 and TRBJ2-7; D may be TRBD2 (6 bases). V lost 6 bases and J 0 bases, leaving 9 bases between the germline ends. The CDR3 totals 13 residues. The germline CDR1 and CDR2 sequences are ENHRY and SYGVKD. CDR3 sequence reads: CAIRGGISYEQYF. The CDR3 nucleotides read TGTGCCATCAGGGGAGGCATCTCCTACGAGCAGTACTTC.

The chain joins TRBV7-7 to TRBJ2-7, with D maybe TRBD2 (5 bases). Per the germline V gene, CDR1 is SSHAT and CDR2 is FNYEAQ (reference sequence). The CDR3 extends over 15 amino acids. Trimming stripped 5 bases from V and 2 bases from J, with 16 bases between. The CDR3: CASSPYLSGTYEQYF. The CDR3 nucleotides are TGTGCCAGCAGCCCCTACTTAAGCGGAACCTACGAGCAGTACTTC.

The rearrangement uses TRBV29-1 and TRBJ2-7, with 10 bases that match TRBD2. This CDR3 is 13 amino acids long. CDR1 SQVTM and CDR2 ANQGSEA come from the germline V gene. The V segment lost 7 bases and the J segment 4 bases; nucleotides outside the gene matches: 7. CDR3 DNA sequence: TGCAGCGCCATCCCGACTAGCGGGTACGAGCAGTACTTC. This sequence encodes CSAIPTSGYEQYF.

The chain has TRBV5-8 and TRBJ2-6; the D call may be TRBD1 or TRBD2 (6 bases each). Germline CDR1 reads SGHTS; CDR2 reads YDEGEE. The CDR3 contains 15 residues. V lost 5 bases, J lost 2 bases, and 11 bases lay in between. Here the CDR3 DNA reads TGTGCCAGCAGGGTCGGGGGCGCTGGGGCCAACGTCCTGACTTTC. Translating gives CASRVGGAGANVLTF.

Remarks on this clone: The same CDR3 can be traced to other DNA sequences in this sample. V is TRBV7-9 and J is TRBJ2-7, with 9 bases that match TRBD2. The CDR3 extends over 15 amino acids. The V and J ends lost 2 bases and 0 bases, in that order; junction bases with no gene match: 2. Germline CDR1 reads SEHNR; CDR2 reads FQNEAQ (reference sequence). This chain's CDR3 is CASSLSTSGSYEQYF. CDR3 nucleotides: TGTGCCAGCAGCTTATCGACTAGCGGCTCCTACGAGCAGTACTTC.

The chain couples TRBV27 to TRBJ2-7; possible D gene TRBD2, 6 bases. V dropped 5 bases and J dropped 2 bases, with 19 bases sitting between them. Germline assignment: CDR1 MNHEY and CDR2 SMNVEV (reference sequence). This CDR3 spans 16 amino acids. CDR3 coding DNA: TGTGCCAGCAGTCCCGCCGGCGGGATGGGGCCCTACGAGCAGTACTTC. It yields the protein CASSPAGGMGPYEQYF.

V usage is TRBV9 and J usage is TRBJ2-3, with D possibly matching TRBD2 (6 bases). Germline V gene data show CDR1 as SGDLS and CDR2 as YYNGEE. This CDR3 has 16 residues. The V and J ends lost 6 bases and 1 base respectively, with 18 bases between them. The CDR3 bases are TGTGCCAGCACCACGGACCCGGGGGACCGCACAGATACGCAGTATTTT. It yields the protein CASTTDPGDRTDTQYF.

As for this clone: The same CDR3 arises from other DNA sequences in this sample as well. DNA of the CDR3: TGTGCCAGCAGCCCCGACTCAAGCTCTGGAAACACCATATATTTT. This gives the protein CASSPDSSSGNTIYF. V is TRBV7-2 and J is TRBJ1-3; D gene uncertain. Between the trimmed V and J ends, which lost 5 bases and 0 bases, there was a span of 11 bases. Germline values: CDR1 SGHTA, CDR2 FQGNSA. This CDR3 has 15 amino acids.

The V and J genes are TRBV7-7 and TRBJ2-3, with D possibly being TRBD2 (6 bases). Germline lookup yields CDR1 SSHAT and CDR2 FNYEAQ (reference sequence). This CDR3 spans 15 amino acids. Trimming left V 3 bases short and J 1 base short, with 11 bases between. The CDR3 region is CASSLTGVRTDTQYF. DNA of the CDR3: TGTGCCAGCAGCTTGACGGGAGTCCGCACAGATACGCAGTATTTT.

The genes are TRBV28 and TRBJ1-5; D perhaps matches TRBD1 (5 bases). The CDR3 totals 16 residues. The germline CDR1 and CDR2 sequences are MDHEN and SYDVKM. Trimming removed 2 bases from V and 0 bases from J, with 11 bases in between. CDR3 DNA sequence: TGTGCCAGCAGTTTAATGCGGGGGTATAGCAATCAGCCCCAGCATTTT. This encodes CASSLMRGYSNQPQHF.

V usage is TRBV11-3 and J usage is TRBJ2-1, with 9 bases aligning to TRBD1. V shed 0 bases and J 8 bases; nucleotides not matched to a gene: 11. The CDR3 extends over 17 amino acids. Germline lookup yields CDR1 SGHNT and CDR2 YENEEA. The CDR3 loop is CASSLEGGQGRLYEQFF. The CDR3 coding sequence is TGTGCCAGCAGCTTAGAAGGAGGACAGGGGAGGTTGTATGAGCAGTTCTTC.

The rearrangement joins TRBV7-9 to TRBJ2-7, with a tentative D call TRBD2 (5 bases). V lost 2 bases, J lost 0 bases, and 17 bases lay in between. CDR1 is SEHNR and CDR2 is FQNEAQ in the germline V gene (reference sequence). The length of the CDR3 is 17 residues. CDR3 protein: CASSLPGSDRSSYEQYF. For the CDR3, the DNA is TGTGCCAGCAGCTTACCGGGGTCCGACCGGAGCTCCTACGAGCAGTACTTC.

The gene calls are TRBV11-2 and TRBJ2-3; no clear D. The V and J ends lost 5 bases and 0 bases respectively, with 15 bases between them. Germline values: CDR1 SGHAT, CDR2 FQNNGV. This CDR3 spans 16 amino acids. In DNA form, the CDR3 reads TGTGCCAGCAGCGACCTTTCGCAGCAGAGCACAGATACGCAGTATTTT. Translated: CASSDLSQQSTDTQYF.

In nucleotides, the CDR3 is TGTGCCAGCAACCCGGGACAGACCGACGGGAACACCATATATTTT. Encoded protein: CASNPGQTDGNTIYF. The chain is built from TRBV28 and TRBJ1-3, with 7 bases that match TRBD1. Germline loops: CDR1 MDHEN, CDR2 SYDVKM. V gave up 7 bases and J gave up 7 bases; unmatched junction bases: 13. The CDR3 runs 15 residues.

The CDR3 DNA sequence: TGTGCCTGGAGTAGGGGCAGGGGTATTGAGCCCCAGCATTTT. This gives the protein CAWSRGRGIEPQHF. The V and J genes are TRBV30 and TRBJ1-5, with TRBD1 as a possible D gene (6 bases). The germline gives CDR1 GTSNPN, CDR2 SVGIG (reference sequence). Trimming removed 2 bases from V and 8 bases from J, with 16 bases in between. The CDR3 totals 14 residues.

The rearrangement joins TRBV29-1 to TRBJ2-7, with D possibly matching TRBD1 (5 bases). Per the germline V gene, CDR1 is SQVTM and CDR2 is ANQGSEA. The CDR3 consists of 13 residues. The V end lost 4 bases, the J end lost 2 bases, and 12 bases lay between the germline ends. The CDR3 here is CSVVEIGAYEQYF. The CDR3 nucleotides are TGCAGCGTTGTCGAAATAGGGGCCTACGAGCAGTACTTC.